These T cell receptor beta chains were read from a single sample in a study of blood T cell repertoires in COVID-19. Sequencing was performed with immunoSEQ multiplex PCR; in TCRdb, only in-frame clones are kept and a portion is missing. The top ten clones hold roughly 11% of a sample with around 200,000 clones, 80% to 90% of them seen once. The sequenced sample was peripheral blood. The origin of the receptors is a human donor with active or convalescent COVID-19. The donor label of this sample is uncertain. Each CDR3 is given with its conserved first and last residue. The D gene is left open where the match is weak. Clone size, where shown, is once, few, many, or a class for clones that have expanded.

D,size,V,J,DNA,CDR3
-,few,TRBV7-9,TRBJ1-6,TGTGCCAGCAGCTTAGACAGTTATAATTCACCCCTCCACTTT,CASSLDSYNSPLHF
TRBD2,-,TRBV7-9,TRBJ2-3,TGTGCCAGCAGCCGGACTAGCGGGAGACTGTTTGTGGGCACAGATACGCAGTATTTT,CASSRTSGRLFVGTDTQYF
-,-,TRBV12-3/TRBV12-4,TRBJ2-7,TGTGCCAGCAGTCCTTCCTACGAGCAGTACTTC,CASSPSYEQYF
TRBD1,-,TRBV7-2,TRBJ1-5,TGTGCCAGCAGCTTATACAGGGGTGGCAATCAGCCCCAGCATTTT,CASSLYRGGNQPQHF
TRBD2,-,TRBV24-1,TRBJ2-2,TGTGCCACCAGTAGGAATTCGGCGGGAGGGAACACCGGGGAGCTGTTTTTT,CATSRNSAGGNTGELFF
TRBD1,-,TRBV4-1,TRBJ1-5,TGCGCCAGCAGCATTCGGACAGGGAATATCGGCAATCAGCCCCAGCATTTT,CASSIRTGNIGNQPQHF
-,-,TRBV20-1,TRBJ2-1,TGCAGTGCTAGTCAAGCGGGCATTCTTTACAATGAGCAGTTCTTC,CSASQAGILYNEQFF
TRBD2,-,TRBV5-4,TRBJ2-1,TGTGCCAGCAGCCTTAGCGGGGGGCTTTCCTACAATGAGCAGTTCTTC,CASSLSGGLSYNEQFF
TRBD1,-,TRBV5-5,TRBJ1-2,TGTGCCAGCAGCTCACCAGGACAGGGGGCTGGCTACACCTTC,CASSSPGQGAGYTF
-,-,TRBV3-1/TRBV3-2,TRBJ2-1,TGTGCCAGCAACCGCAGGGAAGCCTACAATGAGCAGTTCTTC,CASNRREAYNEQFF
-,-,TRBV21-1,TRBJ2-1,TGTGCCAGAAAAGACAGTGCGGAGGGGCTCTACAATGAGCAGTTCTTC,CARKDSAEGLYNEQFF
TRBD1,-,TRBV7-2,TRBJ1-3,TGTGCCAGCAGCACGGTGGCGGCCAGGGGGAAAAACACCATATATTTT,CASSTVAARGKNTIYF
TRBD2,-,TRBV6-5,TRBJ2-2,TGTGCCAGCCACCGCGGGACTACGAACACCGGGGAGCTGTTTTTT,CASHRGTTNTGELFF
TRBD1,-,TRBV5-6,TRBJ2-7,TGTGCCAGCAGCTTCGGGACAGGGACCTACGAGCAGTACTTC,CASSFGTGTYEQYF
-,-,TRBV3-1/TRBV3-2,TRBJ1-4,TGTGCCAGCAGCCAAGATTTATTCGAAAAACTGTTTTTT,CASSQDLFEKLFF
TRBD1,-,TRBV27,TRBJ1-1,TGTGCCAGCAGCTCCCAGGGGGGAACAGGAGAAGCTTTCTTT,CASSSQGGTGEAFF
-,-,TRBV7-9,TRBJ2-7,TGTGCCAGCGTCAGTTGGAGCTCCTACGAGCAGTACTTC,CASVSWSSYEQYF
TRBD1,-,TRBV6-5,TRBJ1-1,TGTGCCAGCAGAAGACAGGGGTTTGCTGAAGCTTTCTTT,CASRRQGFAEAFF
TRBD1,-,TRBV18,TRBJ2-7,TGTGCCAGCTCACCGACAGGGGCCGAGCAGTACTTC,CASSPTGAEQYF
TRBD2,-,TRBV30,TRBJ2-1,TGTGCCTGGAAGCGGGAGGGTGAGCAGTTCTTC,CAWKREGEQFF
TRBD1,-,TRBV7-6,TRBJ2-1,TGTGCCAGCAGCCAGGGACAGGTTTCCTACAATGAGCAGTTCTTC,CASSQGQVSYNEQFF
-,-,TRBV5-1,TRBJ2-6,TGCGCCAGCAGCTTGGAGCCGGCTGGGGCCAACGTCCTGACTTTC,CASSLEPAGANVLTF
TRBD2,-,TRBV19,TRBJ2-1,TGTGCCAGTAGTATAGGCAGCAGGGTATGGGAGGGCCGCCGGACCTACAATGAGCAGTTCTTC,CASSIGSRVWEGRRTYNEQFF
TRBD1,-,TRBV4-1,TRBJ2-7,TGCGCCAGCAGCCAGTCCTCGGGACAGGGGGTGCAGTACTTC,CASSQSSGQGVQYF
-,few,TRBV18,TRBJ1-1,TGTGCCAGCTCACCAGCGACAGGAGGTACTGAAGCTTTCTTT,CASSPATGGTEAFF
TRBD2,-,TRBV3-1/TRBV3-2,TRBJ2-7,TGTGCCAGCAGCCAAGGTGGGGGGGGAACCTACGAGCAGTACTTC,CASSQGGGGTYEQYF
-,-,TRBV27,TRBJ1-6,TGTGCCAGCAGCACTCCAAATTCACCCCTCCACTTT,CASSTPNSPLHF
-,once,TRBV4-3,TRBJ2-3,TGCGCCAGCAGCCAAGATTGGGGACTCCCCCCCCGGGGTACGCAGTATTTT,CASSQDWGLPPRGTQYF
TRBD1,-,TRBV4-2,TRBJ2-7,TGTGCCAGCAGCCCGCCGGGACAGGGGGCCGACGAGCAGTACTTC,CASSPPGQGADEQYF
-,few,TRBV7-8,TRBJ1-1,TGTGCCAGCAGCCGAGACAGTCCCATGAACACTGAAGCTTTCTTT,CASSRDSPMNTEAFF
-,-,TRBV30,TRBJ1-2,TGTGCCTTCTACAATCCCAGGGGAACTAACTATGGCTACACCTTC,CAFYNPRGTNYGYTF
-,-,TRBV4-1,TRBJ2-5,TGCGCCAGCAGGGCCCTACAGGTTTCAGGTCAAGAGACCCAGTACTTC,CASRALQVSGQETQYF
TRBD2,-,TRBV4-1,TRBJ2-2,TGCGCCAGCAGCCAAGATGGGACTAGCGTTGACGGGGAGCTGTTTTTT,CASSQDGTSVDGELFF
TRBD1,-,TRBV27,TRBJ2-7,TGTGCCAGCAGTTTCTACAGGGGGCAGGACGAGCAGTACTTC,CASSFYRGQDEQYF
-,-,TRBV5-4,TRBJ1-4,TGTGCCAGTAAAGGGCAGGGTGGAGAAAAACTGTTTTTT,CASKGQGGEKLFF
-,-,TRBV11-3,TRBJ2-2,TGTGCCAGCAGCCCGGAGAGGGCCGCCGGGGAGCTGTTTTTT,CASSPERAAGELFF
TRBD1,-,TRBV11-2,TRBJ1-1,TGTGCCAGCAGCCTGATGACAGGGGTCACTGAAGCTTTCTTT,CASSLMTGVTEAFF
-,-,TRBV3-1/TRBV3-2,TRBJ2-5,TGTGCCAGCAGCTCGTCAGGGGAGACCCAGTACTTC,CASSSSGETQYF
-,-,TRBV6-5,TRBJ2-1,TGTGCCAGCAGCACAGGTTACAATGAGCAGTTCTTC,CASSTGYNEQFF
TRBD2,-,TRBV11-3,TRBJ2-3,TGTGCCAGCAGTAAGTCCTCCGGGACTAGCGGCACAGATACGCAGTATTTT,CASSKSSGTSGTDTQYF
-,-,TRBV5-1,TRBJ1-1,TGCGCCAGCAGCTTGGGAGGAGTGAACACTGAAGCTTTCTTT,CASSLGGVNTEAFF
-,-,TRBV5-4,TRBJ2-5,TGTGCCAGCAGCACCGAACTTCAGGGTGCGGAGACCCAGTACTTC,CASSTELQGAETQYF
-,-,TRBV19,TRBJ2-5,TGTGCCAGTAGTATAAATTCCTGGGGTCGAGGGACATCGGACCAGTACTTC,CASSINSWGRGTSDQYF
-,-,TRBV9,TRBJ1-6,TGTGCCAGCAGCCCAGGGGAGGGCCATGGAAGTTCACCCCTCCACTTT,CASSPGEGHGSSPLHF
TRBD1,-,TRBV28,TRBJ2-7,TGTGCCAGCAGGGGACAGGGGGCTTCCTCCTACGAGCAGTACTTC,CASRGQGASSYEQYF